This T cell receptor beta chain is drawn from a study of blood T cell repertoires in COVID-19 (dated by TCRdb to the early 2020s). Regarding the study in general: The collaborator samples originated in the United States, Italy and Spain and spanned the acute and convalescent phases of COVID-19. The material from the prospective study consisted of cDNA or gDNA derived from T cells, B-cell-depleted T cells, or PBMCs. Deeply sampled blood TCRbeta repertoires from subjects exposed to, actively infected with, or recovered from COVID-19 were included in the dataset. The repertoires were made available in a free public database intended to serve as a resource for research on the immune response to SARS-CoV-2. Samples came from the ongoing ImmuneRACE study (first 160 participants) plus 1,254 subjects from 6 global collaborators. A de-identified subject ID, COVID-19 status, age in years and sex were almost always included in the sample metadata. Where available, HLA class I and class II types were taken from metadata supplied by the sample provider and were not determined by assay-based typing. The paper as a whole reports these results and caveats: The quantity of clinical and demographic metadata differed by source and by participant and was supplied without curation.

TCRbeta CDR3 regions were amplified from genomic DNA by means of the immunoSEQ Assay, a bias-controlled multiplex PCR. The original pipeline was this. Within the assay, amplification of reference gene primers was used to estimate how many nucleated cells each sample contained. To quantify the absolute abundance of each unique TCRbeta CDR3 rearrangement, sequence reads were collapsed and filtered. Productive Simpson clonality was computed per sample as the square root of Simpson's diversity index over productive rearrangements. As stored in TCRdb, this immuneACCESS dataset retains in-frame rearrangements with V and J assigned. A fraction of the clones does not appear; measured against another copy, unresolved V genes explain less than half of the discrepancy, and the remainder lacks a known reason. V, J and clone size were drawn from that table, and D and trimming were deduced from the DNA. The sample yields some 210,000 clones; 81% were counted once. The biggest ten clones account for more than 8.5% of the sample.

The count of this clone is one. Its antigen specificity is not known. Per-nucleotide qualities are absent, and no much larger clonotype sits a single base away. From the cysteine up to the phenylalanine, the CDR3 has a length of 14 residues. The DNA shown is the 42-base CDR3, in frame from base 1. At the junction V is shortened by 5 bases and J by 4 bases, with 14 bases in between. CDR1 is given as MDHEN and CDR2 as SYDVKM, both from the germline V gene. Participants in the prospective study were aged roughly 18 to 100 years, lived in 24 United States geographic areas, and enrolled through a virtual design. To assign participants to cohorts, the prospective study relied on clinical history that participants themselves reported in a screening survey and a study questionnaire. In the prospective study, mobile phlebotomists collected whole blood, serum and a nasopharyngeal or oropharyngeal swab from each participant. Participants in the prospective study had the option to provide additional blood draws and questionnaires over a roughly 2-month period. Before DNA extraction, prospective study blood samples were shipped either frozen or at room temperature.

The sequencing sample was made of PBMCs or T cells enriched from blood (not recorded which). The receptor comes from a woman aged 50 to 60 with acute COVID-19. The chain joins TRBV28 to TRBJ1-2; the D gene identity is not certain. The nucleotide sequence reads TGTGCCAGCAGTCCGCGAGATCGGGGCTATGGCTACACCTTC. It encodes CASSPRDRGYGYTF.